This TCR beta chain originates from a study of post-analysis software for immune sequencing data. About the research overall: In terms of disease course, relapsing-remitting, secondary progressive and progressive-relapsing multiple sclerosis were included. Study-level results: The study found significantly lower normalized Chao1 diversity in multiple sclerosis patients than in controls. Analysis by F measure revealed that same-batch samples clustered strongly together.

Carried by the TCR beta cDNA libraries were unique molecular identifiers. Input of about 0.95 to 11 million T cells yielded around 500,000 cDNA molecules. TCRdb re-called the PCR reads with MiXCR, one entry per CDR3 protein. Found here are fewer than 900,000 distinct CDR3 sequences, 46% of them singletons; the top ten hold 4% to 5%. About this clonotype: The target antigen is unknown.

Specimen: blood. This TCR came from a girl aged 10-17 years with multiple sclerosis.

In nucleotides, the CDR3 is TGTGCCAGCAGTGACTTGAGCTCCTACAATGAGCAGTTCTTC. Its protein is CASSDLSSYNEQFF. V gene TRBV27 combines with J gene TRBJ2-1, with no clear D. Germline-derived CDR1 and CDR2 are MNHEY and SMNVEV (reference sequence). V lost 5 bases and J 0 bases, leaving 8 bases between the germline ends. There are 14 residues in the CDR3.